This T cell receptor beta chain appears in the sequencing data of a study of blood T cells in healthy people across ages. The CDR3 covers 14 residues. Trimming left V 6 bases short and J 4 bases short, with 18 bases between. Germline V lookup: CDR1 DFQATT, CDR2 SNEGSKA (reference sequence). Primed by a sample-barcoded 5' primer and a J-beta primer mix, a second PCR proceeded for about 7 to 11 cycles. Each of the cDNA molecules was tagged by a template-switch adaptor with 12 random nucleotides. TCRdb reprocessed the 5' RACE reads via MiXCR and lists one record per CDR3 protein. The top ten clones hold 11% of a sample with approximately 1.5 million distinct CDR3 sequences, almost 35% of them seen once. Donation came from healthy Caucasian individuals in Russia who were aged about 6 to 95. Every sample gave at least 6 micrograms of total RNA when it was extracted. Comment on this clonotype: Its cognate antigen is unknown.

Study-wide results and caveats: Since the PBMCs were unsorted, naive and antigen-experienced cells could not be conclusively compared.

The receptor was isolated from a woman in her thirties in good health. The rearrangement links TRBV20-1 to TRBJ2-5; possibly TRBD2 for D (5 bases). Sequenced input: blood. In DNA form, the CDR3 reads TGCAGTGCCTGGGTGGAACTAGATTTAGAGACCCAGTACTTC. It yields the protein CSAWVELDLETQYF.